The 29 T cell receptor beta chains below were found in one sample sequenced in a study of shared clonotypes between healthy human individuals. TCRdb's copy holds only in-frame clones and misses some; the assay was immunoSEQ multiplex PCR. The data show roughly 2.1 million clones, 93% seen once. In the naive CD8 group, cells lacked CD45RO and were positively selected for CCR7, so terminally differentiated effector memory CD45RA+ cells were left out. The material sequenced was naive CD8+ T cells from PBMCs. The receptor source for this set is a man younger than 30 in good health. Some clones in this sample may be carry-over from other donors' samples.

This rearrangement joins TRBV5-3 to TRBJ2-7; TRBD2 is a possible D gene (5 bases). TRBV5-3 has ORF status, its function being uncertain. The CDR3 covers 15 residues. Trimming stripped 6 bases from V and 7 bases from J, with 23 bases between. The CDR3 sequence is CARTTLGLEEGEQYF. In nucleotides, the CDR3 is TGTGCCAGAACCACCCTCGGGCTAGAAGAGGGTGAGCAGTACTTC.

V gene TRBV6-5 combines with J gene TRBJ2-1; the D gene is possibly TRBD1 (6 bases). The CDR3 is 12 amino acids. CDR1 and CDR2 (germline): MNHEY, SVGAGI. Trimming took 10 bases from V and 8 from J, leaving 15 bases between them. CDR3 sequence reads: CATNSGTHEQFF. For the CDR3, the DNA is TGTGCCACAAACTCAGGGACACATGAGCAGTTCTTC.

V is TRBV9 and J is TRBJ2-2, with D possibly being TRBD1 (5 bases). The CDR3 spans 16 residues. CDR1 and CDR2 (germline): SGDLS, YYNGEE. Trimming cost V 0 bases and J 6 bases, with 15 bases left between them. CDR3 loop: CASSVAPGWVAGELFF. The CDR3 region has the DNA TGTGCCAGCAGCGTAGCCCCAGGGTGGGTGGCCGGGGAGCTGTTTTTT.

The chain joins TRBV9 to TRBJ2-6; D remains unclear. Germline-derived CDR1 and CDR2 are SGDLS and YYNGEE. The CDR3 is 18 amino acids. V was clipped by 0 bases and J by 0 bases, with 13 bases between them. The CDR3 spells CASSVDPATSSGANVLTF. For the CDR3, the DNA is TGTGCCAGCAGCGTAGATCCAGCGACCAGCTCTGGGGCCAACGTCCTGACTTTC.

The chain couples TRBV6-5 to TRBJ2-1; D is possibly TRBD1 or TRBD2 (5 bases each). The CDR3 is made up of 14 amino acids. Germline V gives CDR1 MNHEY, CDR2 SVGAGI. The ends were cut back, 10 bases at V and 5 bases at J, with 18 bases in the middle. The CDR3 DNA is TGTGCCACCTTGGGTAGGGACGGTAACAATGAGCAGTTCTTC. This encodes CATLGRDGNNEQFF.

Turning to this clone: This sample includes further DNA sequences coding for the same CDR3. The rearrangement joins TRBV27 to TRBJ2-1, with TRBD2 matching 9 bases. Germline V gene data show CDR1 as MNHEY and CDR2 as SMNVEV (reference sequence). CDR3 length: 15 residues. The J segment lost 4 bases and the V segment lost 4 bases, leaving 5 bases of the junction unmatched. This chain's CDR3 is CASSSTSGGYNEQFF. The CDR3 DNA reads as TGTGCCAGCAGTTCGACTAGCGGAGGTTACAATGAGCAGTTCTTC.

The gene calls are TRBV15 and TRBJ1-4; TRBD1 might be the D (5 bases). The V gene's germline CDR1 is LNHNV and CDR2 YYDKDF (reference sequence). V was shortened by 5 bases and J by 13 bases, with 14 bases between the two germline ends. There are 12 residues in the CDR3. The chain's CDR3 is CATSEGRAGLFF. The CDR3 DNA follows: TGTGCCACCAGCGAGGGGCGGGCAGGACTGTTTTTT.

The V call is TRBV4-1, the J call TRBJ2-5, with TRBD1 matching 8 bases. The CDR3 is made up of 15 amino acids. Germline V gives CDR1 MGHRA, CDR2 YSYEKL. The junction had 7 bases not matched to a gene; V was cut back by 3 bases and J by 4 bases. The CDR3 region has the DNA TGCGCCAGCAGCCACCGAAAAGGGACAGGAGAGACCCAGTACTTC. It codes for CASSHRKGTGETQYF.

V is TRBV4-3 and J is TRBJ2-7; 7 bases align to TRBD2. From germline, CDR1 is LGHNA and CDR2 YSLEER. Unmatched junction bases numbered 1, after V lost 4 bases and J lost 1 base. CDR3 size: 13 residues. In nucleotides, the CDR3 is TGCGCCAGCAGCCCGGGGGGTTCCTACGAGCAGTACTTC. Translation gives CASSPGGSYEQYF.

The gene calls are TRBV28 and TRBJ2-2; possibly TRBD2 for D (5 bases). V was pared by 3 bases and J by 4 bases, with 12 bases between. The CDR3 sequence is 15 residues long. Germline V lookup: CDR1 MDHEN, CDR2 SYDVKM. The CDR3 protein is CASSLDGGLTGELFF. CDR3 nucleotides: TGTGCCAGCAGTTTGGACGGAGGTCTCACCGGGGAGCTGTTTTTT.

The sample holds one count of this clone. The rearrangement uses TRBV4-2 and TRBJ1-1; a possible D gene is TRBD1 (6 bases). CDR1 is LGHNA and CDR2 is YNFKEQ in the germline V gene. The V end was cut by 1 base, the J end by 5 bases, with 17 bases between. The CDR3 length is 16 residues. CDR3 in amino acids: CASSQAVGPGDTEAFF. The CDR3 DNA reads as TGTGCCAGCAGCCAAGCGGTCGGGCCAGGGGATACTGAAGCTTTCTTT.

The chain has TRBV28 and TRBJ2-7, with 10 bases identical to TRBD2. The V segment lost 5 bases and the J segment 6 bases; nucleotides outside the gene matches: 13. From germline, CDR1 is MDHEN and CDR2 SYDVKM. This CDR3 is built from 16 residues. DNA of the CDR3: TGTGCCAGCAGTACATTGAATAGCGGGAGGCCGGCCGAGCAGTACTTC. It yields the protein CASSTLNSGRPAEQYF.

CDR3 protein: CASSAWGTSGTDEQFF. The CDR3 bases are TGTGCCAGCAGCGCATGGGGGACTAGCGGGACCGATGAGCAGTTCTTC. The V gene is TRBV9, the J gene TRBJ2-1; 13 bases map to TRBD2. This CDR3 contains 16 residues. V lost 3 bases to trimming and J lost 8 bases; unmatched junction nucleotides: 8. The germline V gene encodes CDR1 SGDLS and CDR2 YYNGEE.

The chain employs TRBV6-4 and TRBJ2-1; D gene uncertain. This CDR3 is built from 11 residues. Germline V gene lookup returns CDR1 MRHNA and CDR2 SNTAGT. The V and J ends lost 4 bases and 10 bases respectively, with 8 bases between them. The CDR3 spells CASSAQGEQFF. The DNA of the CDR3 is TGTGCCAGCAGTGCACAAGGGGAGCAGTTCTTC.

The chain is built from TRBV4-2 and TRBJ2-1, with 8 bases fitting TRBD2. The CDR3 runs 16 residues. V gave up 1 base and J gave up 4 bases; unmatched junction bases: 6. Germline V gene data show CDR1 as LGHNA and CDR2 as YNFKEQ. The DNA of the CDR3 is TGTGCCAGCAGCCAAGTAAAGCTAGCGGGTTACAATGAGCAGTTCTTC. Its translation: CASSQVKLAGYNEQFF.

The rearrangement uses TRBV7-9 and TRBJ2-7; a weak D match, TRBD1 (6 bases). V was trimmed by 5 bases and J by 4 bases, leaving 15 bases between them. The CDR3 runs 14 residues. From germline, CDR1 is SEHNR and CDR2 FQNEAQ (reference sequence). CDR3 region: CASSPVGGPYEQYF. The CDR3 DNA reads TGTGCCAGCAGCCCCGTTGGGGGCCCATACGAGCAGTACTTC.

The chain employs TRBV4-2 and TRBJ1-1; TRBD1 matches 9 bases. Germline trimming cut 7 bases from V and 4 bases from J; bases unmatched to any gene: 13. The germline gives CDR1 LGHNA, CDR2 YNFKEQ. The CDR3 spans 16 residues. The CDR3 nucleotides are TGTGCCAGCAAAACCCGGGACAGGGACTGGGTCACTGAAGCTTTCTTT. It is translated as CASKTRDRDWVTEAFF.

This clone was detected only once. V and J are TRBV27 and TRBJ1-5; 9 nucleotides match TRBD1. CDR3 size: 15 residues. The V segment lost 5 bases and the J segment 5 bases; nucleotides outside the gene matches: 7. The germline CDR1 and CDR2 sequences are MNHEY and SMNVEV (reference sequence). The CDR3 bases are TGTGCCAGCAGTGTTACAGGGGGCGTCCATCAGCCCCAGCATTTT. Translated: CASSVTGGVHQPQHF.

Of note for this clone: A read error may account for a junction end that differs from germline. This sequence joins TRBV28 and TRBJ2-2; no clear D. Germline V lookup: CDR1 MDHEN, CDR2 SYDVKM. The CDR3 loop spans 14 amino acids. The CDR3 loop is CASSLWTNTGELFF. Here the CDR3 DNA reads TGTGCCAGCAGTCTATGGACGAACACCGGGGAGCTGTTTTTT.

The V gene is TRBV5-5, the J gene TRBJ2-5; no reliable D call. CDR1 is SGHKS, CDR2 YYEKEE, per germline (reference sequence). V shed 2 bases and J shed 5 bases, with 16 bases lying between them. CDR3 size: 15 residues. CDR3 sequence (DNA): TGTGCCAGCAGCTTAGTCGCCCGCCTCAGGGAGACCCAGTACTTC. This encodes CASSLVARLRETQYF.

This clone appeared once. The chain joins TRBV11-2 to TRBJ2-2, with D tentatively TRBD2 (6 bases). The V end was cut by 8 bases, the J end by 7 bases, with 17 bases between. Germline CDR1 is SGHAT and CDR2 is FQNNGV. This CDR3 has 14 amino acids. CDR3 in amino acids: CASVGTAAVGELFF. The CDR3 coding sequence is TGTGCCAGCGTCGGGACTGCCGCCGTCGGGGAGCTGTTTTTT.

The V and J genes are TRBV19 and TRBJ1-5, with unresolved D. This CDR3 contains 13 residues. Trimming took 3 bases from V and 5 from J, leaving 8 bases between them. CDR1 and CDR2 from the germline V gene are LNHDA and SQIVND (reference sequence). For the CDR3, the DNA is TGTGCCAGTAGTATTATCGGGTATCAGCCCCAGCATTTT. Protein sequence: CASSIIGYQPQHF.

CDR3 in amino acids: CASIRTANLPGYTF. CDR3 DNA: TGTGCCAGCATCAGGACAGCCAACTTGCCTGGCTACACCTTC. The V call is TRBV2, the J call TRBJ1-2; TRBD1 is a possible D gene (6 bases). Germline V lookup: CDR1 SNHLY, CDR2 FYNNEI. The CDR3 totals 14 residues. Trimming took off 7 bases at V and 7 bases at J, with 19 bases between the two ends.

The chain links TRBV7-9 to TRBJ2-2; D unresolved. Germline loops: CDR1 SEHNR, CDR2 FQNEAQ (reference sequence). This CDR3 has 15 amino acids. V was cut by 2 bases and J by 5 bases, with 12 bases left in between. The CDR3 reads CASSLSMAGTGELFF. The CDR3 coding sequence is TGTGCCAGCAGCTTATCTATGGCAGGTACCGGGGAGCTGTTTTTT. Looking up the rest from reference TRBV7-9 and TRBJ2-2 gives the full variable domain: DTGVSQNPRHKITKRGQNVTFRCDPISEHNRLYWYRQTLGQGPEFLTYFQNEAQLEKSRLLSDRFSAERPKGSFSTLEIQRTEQGDSAMYLCASSLSMAGTGELFFGEGSRLTVL.

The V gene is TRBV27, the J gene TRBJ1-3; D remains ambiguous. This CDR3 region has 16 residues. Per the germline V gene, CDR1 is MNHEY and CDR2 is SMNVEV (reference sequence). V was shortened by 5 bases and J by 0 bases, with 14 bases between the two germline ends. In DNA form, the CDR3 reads TGTGCCAGCAGTCCGGGAGTCTTGAGCTCTGGAAACACCATATATTTT. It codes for CASSPGVLSSGNTIYF.

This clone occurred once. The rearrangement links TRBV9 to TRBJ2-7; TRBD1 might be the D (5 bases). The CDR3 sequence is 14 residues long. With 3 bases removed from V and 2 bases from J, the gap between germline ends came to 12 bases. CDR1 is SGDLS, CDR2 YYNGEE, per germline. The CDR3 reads CASSATIGAYEQYF. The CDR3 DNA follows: TGTGCCAGCAGCGCGACAATAGGGGCCTACGAGCAGTACTTC.

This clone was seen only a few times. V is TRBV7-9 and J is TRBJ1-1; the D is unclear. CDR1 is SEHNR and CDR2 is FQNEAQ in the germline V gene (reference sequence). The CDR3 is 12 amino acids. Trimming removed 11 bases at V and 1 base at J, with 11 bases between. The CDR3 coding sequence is TGTGCCTCGCGAGGCCCGAACACTGAAGCTTTCTTT. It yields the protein CASRGPNTEAFF. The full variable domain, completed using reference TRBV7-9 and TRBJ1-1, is DTGVSQNPRHKITKRGQNVTFRCDPISEHNRLYWYRQTLGQGPEFLTYFQNEAQLEKSRLLSDRFSAERPKGSFSTLEIQRTEQGDSAMYLCASRGPNTEAFFGQGTRLTVV.

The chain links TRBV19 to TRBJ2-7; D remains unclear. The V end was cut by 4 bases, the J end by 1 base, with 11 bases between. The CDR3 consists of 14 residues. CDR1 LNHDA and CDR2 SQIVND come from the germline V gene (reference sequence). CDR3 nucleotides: TGTGCCAGTAGTAATACAGTATCTTCCTACGAGCAGTACTTC. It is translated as CASSNTVSSYEQYF.

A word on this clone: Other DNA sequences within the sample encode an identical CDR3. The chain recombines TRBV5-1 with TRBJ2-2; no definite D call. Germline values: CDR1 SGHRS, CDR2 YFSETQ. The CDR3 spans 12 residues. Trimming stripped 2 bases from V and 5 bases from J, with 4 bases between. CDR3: CASSFSTGELFF. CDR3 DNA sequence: TGCGCCAGCAGCTTTTCTACCGGGGAGCTGTTTTTT.